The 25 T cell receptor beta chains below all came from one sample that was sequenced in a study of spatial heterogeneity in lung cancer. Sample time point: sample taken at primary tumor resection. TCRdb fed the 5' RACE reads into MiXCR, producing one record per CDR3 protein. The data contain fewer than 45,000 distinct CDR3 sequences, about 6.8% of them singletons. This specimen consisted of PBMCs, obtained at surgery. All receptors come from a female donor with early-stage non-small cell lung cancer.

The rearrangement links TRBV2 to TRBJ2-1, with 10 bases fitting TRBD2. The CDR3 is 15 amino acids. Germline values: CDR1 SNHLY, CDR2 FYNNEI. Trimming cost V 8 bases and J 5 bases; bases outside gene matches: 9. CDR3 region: CASRYGLAENNEQFF. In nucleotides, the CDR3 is TGTGCCAGCCGCTATGGACTAGCGGAGAACAATGAGCAGTTCTTC. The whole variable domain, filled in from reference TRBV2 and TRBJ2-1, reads EPEVTQTPSHQVTQMGQEVILRCVPISNHLYFYWYRQILGQKVEFLVSFYNNEISEKSEIFDDQFSVERPDGSNFTLKIRSTKLEDSAMYFCASRYGLAENNEQFFGPGTRLTVL.

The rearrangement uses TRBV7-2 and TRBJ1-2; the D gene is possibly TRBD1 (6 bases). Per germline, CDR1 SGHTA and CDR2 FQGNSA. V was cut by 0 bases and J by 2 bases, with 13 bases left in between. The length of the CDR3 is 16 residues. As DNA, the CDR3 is TGTGCCAGCAGCTTAGCATCCGGGACACCCAACTATGGCTACACCTTC. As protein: CASSLASGTPNYGYTF.

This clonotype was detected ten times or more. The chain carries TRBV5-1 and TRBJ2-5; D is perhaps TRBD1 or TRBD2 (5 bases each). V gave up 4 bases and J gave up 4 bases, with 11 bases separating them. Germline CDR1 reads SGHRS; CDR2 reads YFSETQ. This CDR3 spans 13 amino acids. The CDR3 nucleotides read TGCGCCAGCAGCCTGGGGGACCGAGAGACCCAGTACTTC. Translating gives CASSLGDRETQYF.

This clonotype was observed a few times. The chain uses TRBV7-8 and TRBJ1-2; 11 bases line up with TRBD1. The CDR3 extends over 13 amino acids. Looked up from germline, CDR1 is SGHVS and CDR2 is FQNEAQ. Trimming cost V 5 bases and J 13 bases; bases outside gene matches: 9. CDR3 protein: CASSPDRGRGATF. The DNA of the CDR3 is TGTGCCAGCAGCCCGGACAGGGGGCGGGGGGCCACCTTC.

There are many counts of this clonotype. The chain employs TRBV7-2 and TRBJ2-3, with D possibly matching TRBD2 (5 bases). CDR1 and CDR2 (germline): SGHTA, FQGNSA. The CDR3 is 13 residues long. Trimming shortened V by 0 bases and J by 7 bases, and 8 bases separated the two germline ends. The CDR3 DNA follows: TGTGCCAGCAGCTTAGCGACGACTAATACGCAGTATTTT. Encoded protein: CASSLATTNTQYF.

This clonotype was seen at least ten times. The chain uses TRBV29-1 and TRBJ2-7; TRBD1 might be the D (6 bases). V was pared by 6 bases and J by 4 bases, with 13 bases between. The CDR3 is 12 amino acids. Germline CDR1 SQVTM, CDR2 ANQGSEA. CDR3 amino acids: CSVTGTFYEQYF. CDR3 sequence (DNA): TGCAGCGTAACAGGGACCTTTTACGAGCAGTACTTC.

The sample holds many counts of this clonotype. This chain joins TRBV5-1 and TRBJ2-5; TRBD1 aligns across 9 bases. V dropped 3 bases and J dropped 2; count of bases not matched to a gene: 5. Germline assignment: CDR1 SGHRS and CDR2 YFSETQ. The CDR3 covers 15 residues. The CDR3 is CASSSAGTGQETQYF. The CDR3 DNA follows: TGCGCCAGCAGCTCAGCCGGGACAGGGCAAGAGACCCAGTACTTC.

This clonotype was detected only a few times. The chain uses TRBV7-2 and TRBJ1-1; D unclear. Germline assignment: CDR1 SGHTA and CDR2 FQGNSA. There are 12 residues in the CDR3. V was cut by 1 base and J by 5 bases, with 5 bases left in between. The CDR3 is CASSLGLTEAFF. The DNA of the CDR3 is TGTGCCAGCAGCTTAGGTCTGACTGAAGCTTTCTTT.

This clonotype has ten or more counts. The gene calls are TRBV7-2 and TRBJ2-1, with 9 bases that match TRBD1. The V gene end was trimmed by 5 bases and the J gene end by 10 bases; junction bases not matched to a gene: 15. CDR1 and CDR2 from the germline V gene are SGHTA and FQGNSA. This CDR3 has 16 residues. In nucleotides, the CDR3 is TGTGCCAGCAGCCATTATAGGGGACAGGGACTACGAGAGCAGTTCTTC. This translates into CASSHYRGQGLREQFF.

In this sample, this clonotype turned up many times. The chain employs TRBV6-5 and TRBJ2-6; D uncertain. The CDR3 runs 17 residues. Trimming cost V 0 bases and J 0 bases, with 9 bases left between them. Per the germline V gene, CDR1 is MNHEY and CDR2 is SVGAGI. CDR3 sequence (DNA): TGTGCCAGCAGTTACTCGAGGTTCCGCTCTGGGGCCAACGTCCTGACTTTC. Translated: CASSYSRFRSGANVLTF.

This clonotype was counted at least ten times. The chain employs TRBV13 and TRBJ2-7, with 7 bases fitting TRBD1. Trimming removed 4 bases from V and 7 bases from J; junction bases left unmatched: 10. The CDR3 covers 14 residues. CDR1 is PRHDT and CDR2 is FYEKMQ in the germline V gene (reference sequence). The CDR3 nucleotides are TGTGCCAGCAGCTCGGGACAGCCTTTCCGGGAGCAGTACTTC. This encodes CASSSGQPFREQYF.

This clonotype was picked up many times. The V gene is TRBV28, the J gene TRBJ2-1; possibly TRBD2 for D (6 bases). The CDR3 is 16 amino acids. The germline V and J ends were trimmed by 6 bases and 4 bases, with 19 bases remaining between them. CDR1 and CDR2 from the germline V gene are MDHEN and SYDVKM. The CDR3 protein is CASSRYLASGYNEQFF. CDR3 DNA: TGTGCCAGCAGCAGATACCTAGCGTCCGGTTACAATGAGCAGTTCTTC.

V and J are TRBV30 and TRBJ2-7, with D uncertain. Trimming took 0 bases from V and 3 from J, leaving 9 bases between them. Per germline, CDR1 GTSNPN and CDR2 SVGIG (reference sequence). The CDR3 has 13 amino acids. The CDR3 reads CAWSVGSFYEQYF. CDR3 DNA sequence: TGTGCCTGGAGTGTAGGCAGTTTCTACGAGCAGTACTTC.

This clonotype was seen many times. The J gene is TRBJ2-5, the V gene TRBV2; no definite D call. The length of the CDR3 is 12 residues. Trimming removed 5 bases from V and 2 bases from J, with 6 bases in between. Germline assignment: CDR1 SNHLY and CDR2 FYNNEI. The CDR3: CASSRSQETQYF. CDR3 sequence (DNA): TGTGCCAGCAGTCGTTCACAAGAGACCCAGTACTTC.

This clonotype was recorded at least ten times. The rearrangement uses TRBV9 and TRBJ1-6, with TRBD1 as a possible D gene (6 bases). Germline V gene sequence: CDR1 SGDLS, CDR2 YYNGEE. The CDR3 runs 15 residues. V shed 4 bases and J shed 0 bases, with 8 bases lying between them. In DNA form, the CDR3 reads TGTGCCAGCAGCAAGGACAGCTCCTATAATTCACCCCTCCACTTT. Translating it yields CASSKDSSYNSPLHF.

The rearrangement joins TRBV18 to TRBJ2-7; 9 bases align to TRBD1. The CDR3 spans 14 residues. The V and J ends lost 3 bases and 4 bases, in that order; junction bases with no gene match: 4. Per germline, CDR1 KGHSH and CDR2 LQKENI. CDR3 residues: CASSPGQGAYEQYF. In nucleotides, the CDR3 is TGTGCCAGCTCACCGGGACAGGGTGCGTACGAGCAGTACTTC.

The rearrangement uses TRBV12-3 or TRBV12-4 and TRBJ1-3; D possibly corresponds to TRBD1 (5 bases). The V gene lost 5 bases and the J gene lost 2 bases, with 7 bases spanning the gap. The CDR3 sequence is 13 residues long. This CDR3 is CASSPTAGNTIYF. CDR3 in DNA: TGTGCCAGCAGTCCGACAGCTGGAAACACCATATATTTT.

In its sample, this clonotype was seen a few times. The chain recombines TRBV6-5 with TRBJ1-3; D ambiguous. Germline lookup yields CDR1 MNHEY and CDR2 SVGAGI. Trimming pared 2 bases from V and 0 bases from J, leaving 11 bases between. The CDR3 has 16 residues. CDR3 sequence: CASSYMSSLSGNTIYF. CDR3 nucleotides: TGTGCCAGCAGTTACATGAGCAGCCTCTCTGGAAACACCATATATTTT.

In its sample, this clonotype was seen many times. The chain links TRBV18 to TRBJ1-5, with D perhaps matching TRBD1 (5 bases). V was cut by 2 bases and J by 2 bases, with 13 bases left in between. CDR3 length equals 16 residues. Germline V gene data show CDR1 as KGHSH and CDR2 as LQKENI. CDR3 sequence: CASSPKQLGGNQPQHF. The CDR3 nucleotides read TGTGCCAGCTCACCAAAACAACTGGGGGGCAATCAGCCCCAGCATTTT.

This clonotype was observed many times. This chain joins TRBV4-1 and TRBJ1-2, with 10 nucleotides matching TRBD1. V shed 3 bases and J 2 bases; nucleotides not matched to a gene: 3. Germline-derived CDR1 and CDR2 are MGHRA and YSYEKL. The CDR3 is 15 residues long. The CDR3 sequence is CASSQGTGANYGYTF. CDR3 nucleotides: TGCGCCAGCAGCCAGGGGACAGGGGCGAACTATGGCTACACCTTC.

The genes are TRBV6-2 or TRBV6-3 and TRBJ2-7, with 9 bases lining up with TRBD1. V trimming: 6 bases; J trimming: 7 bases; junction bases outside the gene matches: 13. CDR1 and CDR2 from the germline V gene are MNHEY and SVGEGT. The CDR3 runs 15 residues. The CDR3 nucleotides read TGTGCCAGCAGAGCTACCCACCGGGACAGGGAAGAGCAGTACTTC. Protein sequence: CASRATHRDREEQYF.

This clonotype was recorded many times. The CDR3 loop is CSAPGTGGAVGTEAFF. DNA for the CDR3: TGCAGTGCTCCTGGGACAGGGGGCGCGGTGGGGACTGAAGCTTTCTTT. J is TRBJ1-1 and V is TRBV20-1, with 12 bases aligning to TRBD1. CDR1 and CDR2 (germline): DFQATT, SNEGSKA (reference sequence). V trimming: 5 bases; J trimming: 5 bases; junction bases outside the gene matches: 12. The CDR3 is 16 residues long.

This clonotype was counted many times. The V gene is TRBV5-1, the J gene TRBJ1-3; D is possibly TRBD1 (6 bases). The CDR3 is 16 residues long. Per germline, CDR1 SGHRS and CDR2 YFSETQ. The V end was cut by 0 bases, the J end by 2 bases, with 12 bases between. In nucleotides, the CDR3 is TGCGCCAGCAGCTTGGGTAGGGGGACGGCTGGAAACACCATATATTTT. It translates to CASSLGRGTAGNTIYF.

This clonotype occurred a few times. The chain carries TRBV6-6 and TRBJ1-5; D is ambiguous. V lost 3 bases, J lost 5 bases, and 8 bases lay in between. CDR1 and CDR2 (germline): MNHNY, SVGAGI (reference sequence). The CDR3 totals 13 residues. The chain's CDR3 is CASSYEGYQPQHF. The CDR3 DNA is TGTGCCAGCAGTTATGAGGGATATCAGCCCCAGCATTTT.

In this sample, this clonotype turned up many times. CDR3 nucleotide sequence: TGTGCCAGTAGTTGGGGGACGGCGTCCTACGAGCAGTACTTC. This codes for CASSWGTASYEQYF. The chain is built from TRBV19 and TRBJ2-7; D is perhaps TRBD1 or TRBD2 (5 bases each). This CDR3 has 14 residues. Trimming shortened V by 5 bases and J by 1 base, and 12 bases separated the two germline ends. Germline V gene sequence: CDR1 LNHDA, CDR2 SQIVND (reference sequence).